Detailed here is one TCR beta chain. This clone was counted once. This clone's antigen is unknown. It has no much larger one-base neighbor in the sample; base qualities were not kept. This sample was taken from a study of a mutant IDH1 vaccine in newly diagnosed glioma (dated by TCRdb to the early 2020s). A note on the overall study: Vaccination began 4-6 weeks after radiotherapy alone, or alongside temozolomide cycles in the chemotherapy-containing groups. Prior to enrollment, standard therapy consisting of radiotherapy alone, temozolomide alone, or radiochemotherapy with temozolomide had been administered to patients, with the combination being received by most patients. The week-35 safety follow-up was designated visit V12, and the week-47 end of study was designated visit V13. Peripheral blood samples were drawn at six visits, namely V03 (baseline), V05, V07, V10, V12 and V13. Of the roughly 32 patients who were treated, about 62% were male and around 40% were female, and the mean age was approximately 40 years. Longitudinal TCRB deep sequencing was performed for about two dozen treated patients wherever samples were available for exploratory analyses.

The paper as a whole reports these results and caveats: Immune responses induced by the vaccine were seen in roughly 92% of patients across multiple MHC alleles. It was noted by the authors that analyses of patient blood samples could not be reproduced owing to sample limitations. Selection of PBMC samples for TCRB deep sequencing was based on availability. No apparent relationship was observed between pseudoprogression and alterations in the top peripheral T cell clonotypes detected by TCRB sequencing.

Receptor libraries were prepared by the immunoSEQ multiplex PCR assay. The hsTCRB Kit was used according to the manufacturer's protocol to amplify rearranged TCR beta chain sequences. TCRB libraries were sequenced on an Illumina MiSeq. Concerning the study's data processing: The proprietary platform of the kit vendor was used for demultiplexing, trimming and gene mapping. TCRdb re-hosts the immuneACCESS table, in-frame sequences only. Its copies lack some clones; in the studies checked, an unresolved V gene accounts for under half of them, and the cause for the rest is not known. The V and J calls and the clone size are those of that table, but D and trimming were determined from the DNA. This sample gives under 40,000 clones in total; roughly 78% of them show up just once. About 3.2% of the sample goes to the ten largest clones. According to the study, the label for this sample's time point signals: week 35, safety follow-up. Each vaccine dose, consisting of 300 ug of a 20-mer mutant IDH1 peptide in Montanide, was administered subcutaneously with topical imiquimod. Patients received eight vaccinations in weeks 1, 3, 5, 7, 11, 15, 19 and 23, corresponding to visits V03 through V10. Donors had newly diagnosed WHO grade 3 or 4 IDH1-mutant astrocytomas with loss of nuclear ATRX. The samples were drawn from NOA16, a multicentre, single-arm, open-label phase I trial in Germany that tested a mutant IDH1 peptide vaccine in humans for the first time. The DNeasy Blood and Tissue Kit was used to extract genomic DNA from EDTA blood for TCRB sequencing.

The germline V gene provides CDR1 SGHTA and CDR2 FQGNSA. V is reduced by 8 bases and J by 4 bases, leaving a spacing of 12 bases between them. Its CDR3 holds 13 amino acids, cysteine through phenylalanine. Only the CDR3 portion is preserved as DNA: 39 bases, with reading frame beginning at the first base. The V gene is TRBV7-2 and the J gene is TRBJ2-1; D gene: possibly TRBD1, on 5 matching bases. Sequencing was performed on PBMCs, taken from a glioma patient whose treatment included an IDH1 peptide vaccine. This sequence was found in a middle-aged man with glioma. Some clones in this sample may be carry-over from other donors' samples. The CDR3 here reads CASRRPGYNEQFF. The nucleotide sequence is TGTGCCAGCCGCAGACCAGGGTACAATGAGCAGTTCTTC.